The 26 T cell receptor delta chains below all came from one sample that was sequenced in a study of DNA immune sequencing with unique molecular identifiers. Genomic DNA underwent 32-plex PCR targeting all 8 TRDV and 4 TRDJ genes. In 2 to 4 barcoding PCR cycles, molecules received a 12-nucleotide UMI, then adapter PCR followed. TCRdb reanalysed the multiplex PCR reads via CATT. The sample lists about 780 delta-chain clones, roughly 29% occurring once. Specimen: gamma-delta T cells enriched from blood buffy coat, or unenriched PBMCs (not recorded which). The receptor set was obtained from a human donor in good health.

A remark on this clone: It may be a read error: a sequence one base away is much more abundant. The J gene is TRDJ1, the V gene TRDV1, with 12 bases matching TRDD3. Trimming at V came to 1 base and at J to 0 bases, leaving 30 bases not matched to a gene. The CDR3 spans 26 residues. Per germline, CDR1 TSWWSYY and CDR2 QGS. In DNA, the CDR3 is TGTGCTCTTGGGGAACGGAGGTCCTGCGTGCTCTGGGGGATACGGGCGAGGAGTTGGTACACCGATAAACTCATCTTT. Translated, it gives CALGERRSCVLWGIRARSWYTDKLIF.

This clone has more than one count but fewer than ten. A read error may explain this, as a much larger clone is one base away. The gene calls are TRDV2 and TRDJ1; 7 positions match TRDD3. Trimming at V came to 3 bases and at J to 7 bases, leaving 34 bases not matched to a gene. The CDR3 has 22 residues. CDR1 and CDR2 from the germline V gene are GEAIGNYY and EKD. CDR3 in DNA: TGTGCCTGTGACCTACGAACGGAACCGTACGAAGGCTCTGGGGGTTTTGGCGGTAAACTCATCTTT. This gives the protein CACDLRTEPYEGSGGFGGKLIF.

This clone was seen a few times. This clone may be a read error of a much larger clone one base away. The genes are TRDV2 and TRDJ1; 11 bases align to TRDD3. The J segment lost 2 bases and the V segment lost 2 bases, leaving 12 bases of the junction unmatched. This CDR3 contains 18 residues. CDR1 is GEAIGNYY and CDR2 is EKD in the germline V gene. CDR3 residues: CACDILGDTGCETDKLIF. Written as DNA, the CDR3 is TGTGCCTGTGACATTTTGGGGGATACGGGGTGCGAGACCGATAAACTCATCTTT.

The sample holds one count of this clone. The protein TCRdb gives is from a much larger clone and does not agree with this DNA's translation at residue 16, likely a read error; the protein shown here comes from the DNA. The chain has TRDV2 and TRDJ1; TRDD3 matches 8 bases. Germline CDR1 reads GEAIGNYY; CDR2 reads EKD. The CDR3 contains 20 residues. The CDR3, as DNA: TGTGCCTGTGACACCCTGAGGGTTTCTGGGGGACACGAGTACACCTATAAACTCATCTTT. Its protein product is CACDTLRVSGGHEYTYKLIF.

This clone counts as hyperexpanded. Different DNA sequences within this sample yield the same CDR3. The rearrangement uses TRDV2 and TRDJ3; a possible D gene is TRDD3 (5 bases). The CDR3 covers 20 residues. The V end lost 0 bases, the J end lost 0 bases, and 17 bases lay between the germline ends. The germline gives CDR1 GEAIGNYY, CDR2 EKD. The CDR3 DNA reads TGTGCCTGTGACACCTTGGGGACCACGAACGGCTCCTGGGACACCCGACAGATGTTTTTC. Translation gives CACDTLGTTNGSWDTRQMFF.

This clone was observed a few times. V is TRDV1 and J is TRDJ1; TRDD3 agrees at 9 bases. Trimming cost V 4 bases and J 0 bases; bases outside gene matches: 6. The CDR3 is 16 amino acids. Germline V gene sequence: CDR1 TSWWSYY, CDR2 QGS. CDR3 protein: CALGAPAGGYTDKLIF. The CDR3, as DNA: TGTGCTCTTGGGGCGCCTGCTGGGGGATACACCGATAAACTCATCTTT.

A remark on this clone: One base separates it from a far larger clone, so it is likely a read error. The chain employs TRDV2 and TRDJ1; 7 positions match TRDD3. Germline lookup yields CDR1 GEAIGNYY and CDR2 EKD. This CDR3 comprises 26 residues. Trimming cost V 0 bases and J 0 bases; bases outside gene matches: 36. This CDR3 is CACDTVVPTKFTGEYEKMGDTDKLIF. DNA of the CDR3: TGTGCCTGTGACACCGTAGTACCTACGAAATTTACTGGGGAATATGAAAAGATGGGGGACACCGATAAACTCATCTTT.

This clone was counted between two and nine times. V usage is TRDV3 and J usage is TRDJ1, with 9 nucleotides matching TRDD3. Germline CDR1 and CDR2: TVYSNPD and GDNSRS (reference sequence). The V and J ends lost 4 bases and 6 bases, in that order; junction bases with no gene match: 27. This CDR3 region has 19 residues. CDR3 sequence: CASLNLLEGGYMPWHKLIF. CDR3 nucleotide sequence: TGTGCCTCCCTAAACCTGCTCGAGGGGGGATACATGCCTTGGCATAAACTCATCTTT.

This clone is judged medium-sized. The chain uses TRDV2 and TRDJ1, with 7 bases aligning to TRDD3. The CDR3 loop spans 18 amino acids. CDR1 GEAIGNYY and CDR2 EKD come from the germline V gene. Trimming removed 3 bases from V and 1 base from J; junction bases left unmatched: 16. The DNA for the CDR3 is TGTGCCTGTGACCCCCTAATGGGGGAAACCGCGGGCACCGATAAACTCATCTTT. Residues: CACDPLMGETAGTDKLIF.

Comments on this clone: A far larger clone is one nucleotide away, so this likely arose from a read error. This specimen includes other DNA sequences encoding the same CDR3. This chain links TRDV1 with TRDJ1, with D possibly TRDD3 on 5 matching bases. This CDR3 has 18 residues. V was shortened by 1 base and J by 0 bases, with 18 bases between the two germline ends. Germline V CDR1 and CDR2: TSWWSYY, QGS. The CDR3 nucleotides read TGTGCTCTTGGGGAACCCCACCGGGGAAACCCCAACACCGATAAACTCATCTTT. Its translation: CALGEPHRGNPNTDKLIF.

Concerning this clone: This could be a read error, since a much larger clone is one nucleotide away. The rearrangement links TRDV1 to TRDJ4; 9 bases align to TRDD3. CDR3 size: 24 residues. In germline, CDR1 is TSWWSYY, CDR2 QGS. The V segment lost 4 bases and the J segment 1 base; nucleotides outside the gene matches: 34. This chain's CDR3 is CALGATLAFFDTINTGGGFRPLIF. The CDR3 DNA sequence: TGTGCTCTTGGGGCAACCCTGGCCTTCTTCGACACCATAAATACTGGGGGAGGATTCAGACCCCTGATCTTT.

With regard to this clone: Only one base separates this from a far larger clonotype, so it likely reflects a read error. This rearrangement joins TRDV1 to TRDJ1; 8 bases map to TRDD3. The junction had 16 bases not matched to a gene; V was cut back by 6 bases and J by 1 base. The CDR3 covers 18 residues. Germline CDR1 TSWWSYY, CDR2 QGS. The CDR3 bases are TGTGCTCTTGGAATCGGTCTATTACTGGGGGGTGGCACCGATAAACTCATCTTT. Residues: CALGIGLLLGGGTDKLIF.

Concerning this clone itself: A read error may be the cause here, since a much bigger clone is one base away. This chain joins TRDV1 and TRDJ1; TRDD3 aligns across 12 bases. The CDR3 spans 21 residues. V lost 4 bases, J lost 1 base, and 19 bases stayed unmatched. Per germline, CDR1 TSWWSYY and CDR2 QGS. This chain's CDR3 is CALGVLQIRTLLGDTTDKLIF. The CDR3 DNA reads TGTGCTCTTGGGGTACTACAAATTCGTACACTACTGGGGGATACCACCGATAAACTCATCTTT.

This clone was found a few times. The likely explanation is a read error, given a far larger clone one base away. This chain uses TRDV2 with TRDJ2; 13 bases align to TRDD3. CDR1 is GEAIGNYY, CDR2 EKD, per germline. V was pared by 4 bases and J by 6 bases, with 16 bases of the junction left unmatched. The CDR3 is made up of 19 amino acids. CDR3: CACDQLGGTGGYASAQLFF. The CDR3 DNA reads as TGTGCCTGTGATCAACTTGGCGGTACTGGGGGATACGCGTCAGCACAACTCTTCTTT.

As regards this clone: This may arise from a read error, as a much more abundant clone is one base away. The same CDR3 can be traced to other DNA sequences in this sample. The V gene is TRDV1, the J gene TRDJ1; TRDD3 matches 10 bases. The CDR3 runs to 22 residues. The germline CDR1 and CDR2 sequences are TSWWSYY and QGS. With V trimmed by 2 bases and J by 1 base, 22 bases remained unmatched. The CDR3 is CALGEVTGYGTGGIRRTDKLIF. CDR3 DNA: TGTGCTCTTGGGGAAGTGACGGGTTACGGCACTGGGGGGATACGTCGCACCGATAAACTCATCTTT.

This clone was seen more than once but under ten times. A single base is all that separates this from a far larger clone, so a read error is likely. Other DNA sequences within the sample encode an identical CDR3. This chain links TRDV2 with TRDJ1, with 8 positions matching TRDD3. This CDR3 is built from 15 residues. Losses at the gene ends were 2 bases for V and 5 bases for J; bases not matched to a gene: 9. Germline CDR1 GEAIGNYY, CDR2 EKD. In DNA, the CDR3 is TGTGCCTGTGACATTCTGGGGGACCGAACTGATAAACTCATCTTT. It yields the protein CACDILGDRTDKLIF.

Note on this clone: The protein given by TCRdb reflects a much larger clone and differs at residue 10 from this DNA's translation, likely from a read error; the protein shown is the DNA's translation. The genes are TRDV2 and TRDJ1; TRDD3 matches 9 bases. This CDR3 contains 17 residues. The V segment lost 1 base and the J segment 0 bases; nucleotides outside the gene matches: 8. Germline CDR1 and CDR2: GEAIGNYY and EKD. CDR3 in amino acids: CACDTLGDGRYTDKLIF. The CDR3 region has the DNA TGTGCCTGTGACACTCTGGGGGATGGAAGGTACACCGATAAACTCATCTTT.

To note about this clone: A far larger clone is just one base off, so this is likely a read error. Distinct nucleotide sequences in the sample also encode this CDR3. The gene calls are TRDV2 and TRDJ1, with 8 nucleotides matching TRDD3. Per germline, CDR1 GEAIGNYY and CDR2 EKD. This CDR3 region has 15 residues. The chain's CDR3 is CACDILGDRTDKLIF. CDR3 DNA sequence: TGTGCGTGTGACATTCTGGGGGACCGAACCGATAAACTCATCTTT.

As for this clone: TCRdb assigns this DNA the protein of a much larger clone, which departs from its translation at residue 10; this likely reflects a read error, and the protein shown comes from translating the DNA. The chain carries TRDV2 and TRDJ1; TRDD3 matches at 11 bases. This CDR3 has 15 amino acids. The junction had 8 bases not matched to a gene; V was cut back by 5 bases and J by 4 bases. The germline V gene has CDR1 GEAIGNYY and CDR2 EKD. The CDR3 DNA follows: TGTGCCTGTGCCCAACTGGGGGATAGGCACGATAAACTCATCTTT. Translating it yields CACAQLGDRHDKLIF.

This clone occurred a few times. Since a far larger clone is one base different, this is likely a read error. The identical CDR3 is also encoded by other nucleotide sequences in the sample. The V and J genes are TRDV2 and TRDJ1; TRDD3 matches at 11 bases. Germline V lookup: CDR1 GEAIGNYY, CDR2 EKD. CDR3 length: 19 amino acids. V gave up 0 bases and J gave up 0 bases; unmatched junction bases: 11. The CDR3 protein is CACDTVSNWGISDTDKLIF. The CDR3 coding sequence is TGTGCCTGTGACACCGTATCGAACTGGGGGATATCGGACACCGATAAACTCATCTTT.

Note on this clone: TCRdb's entry gives the protein of a much larger clone, which mismatches this DNA's translation at residue 4, likely from a read error; the protein reported here is translated from the DNA. At the DNA level, this CDR3 is encoded by other sequences in the same sample as well. The rearrangement uses TRDV2 and TRDJ1; TRDD3 agrees at 12 bases. The CDR3 runs 16 residues. V lost 4 bases, J lost 3 bases, and 8 bases stayed unmatched. Looked up from germline, CDR1 is GEAIGNYY and CDR2 is EKD. The CDR3 region is CACEKLGDTQADKLIF. The CDR3 coding sequence is TGTGCCTGTGAGAAGCTGGGGGATACGCAGGCCGATAAACTCATCTTT.

A few counts support this clone. The rearrangement joins TRDV3 to TRDJ1, with 9 bases that match TRDD3. Per the germline V gene, CDR1 is TVYSNPD and CDR2 is GDNSRS (reference sequence). There are 21 residues in the CDR3. J lost 0 bases, V lost 5 bases, and 28 bases had no gene match. In nucleotides, the CDR3 is TGTGCCCTCAGTCTGAGATCCGCGCCCTGGGGGATCACCTGGTACACCGATAAACTCATCTTT. Translation gives CALSLRSAPWGITWYTDKLIF. Supplemented by reference TRDV3 and TRDJ1, the full variable domain reads CDKVTQSSPDQTVASGSEVVLLCTYDTVYSNPDLFWYRIRPDYSFQFVFYGDNSRSEGADFTQGRFSVKHILTQKAFHLVISPVRTEDSATYYCALSLRSAPWGITWYTDKLIFGKGTRVTVEP.

This clone was seen a few times. A far larger clone differs by one base, so this is likely a read error. The chain is built from TRDV2 and TRDJ3; D is unclear. Germline CDR1 is GEAIGNYY and CDR2 is EKD. The length of the CDR3 is 20 residues. Here the CDR3 reads CARDTVLTLGSSWDTRQMFF. CDR3 nucleotides: TGTGCCCGTGACACCGTACTGACCTTAGGGAGCTCCTGGGACACCCGACAGATGTTTTTC.

Regarding this clone: With only one base between it and a far larger clone, this is likely a read error. The V gene is TRDV1, the J gene TRDJ1, with 8 bases matching TRDD2. Germline V gene sequence: CDR1 TSWWSYY, CDR2 QGS. The junction had 28 bases not matched to a gene; V was cut back by 4 bases and J by 0 bases. The CDR3 sequence is 23 residues long. CDR3 coding DNA: TGTGCTCTTGGGGTCCTACCAAGGACTTCCTACGTCCGGGGGGGGACGTACACCGATAAACTCATCTTT. Translating gives CALGVLPRTSYVRGGTYTDKLIF.

A remark on this clone: The likely explanation is a read error, given a far larger clone one base away. The rearrangement links TRDV1 to TRDJ1; 8 bases map to TRDD3. The CDR3 consists of 17 residues. V lost 1 base, J lost 4 bases, and 11 bases stayed unmatched. Germline V gene lookup returns CDR1 TSWWSYY and CDR2 QGS. The CDR3: CALGEPPGDKSSDKLIF. The CDR3 bases are TGTGCTCTTGGGGAACCTCCGGGGGATAAGTCGAGCGATAAACTCATCTTT.

As regards this clone: One base away lies a much larger clone, so this may be a sequencing read error. V and J are TRDV2 and TRDJ3; the match to TRDD3 covers 9 bases. From germline, CDR1 is GEAIGNYY and CDR2 EKD. V was pared by 2 bases and J by 0 bases, with 19 bases of the junction left unmatched. This CDR3 spans 23 amino acids. The CDR3 bases are TGTGCCTGTGACAAGGTGAAACTGGGGGACGTGGGACCAAGCTCCTGGGACACCCGACAGATGTTTTTC. Its translation: CACDKVKLGDVGPSSWDTRQMFF.